This T cell receptor beta chain was profiled in a study of response to subunit inactivated influenza vaccine. Per the germline V gene, CDR1 is MNHEY and CDR2 is SVGEGT. The V end was cut by 7 bases, the J end by 3 bases, with 20 bases between. There are 16 residues in the CDR3. MiXCR, applied by TCRdb to the RT-PCR reads, yields one record per CDR3 protein. The repertoire includes under 850,000 distinct CDR3 sequences, around 18% of them detected once, and about 11% sits in the top ten. The rearrangement uses TRBV6-2 or TRBV6-3 and TRBJ2-3, with D possibly being TRBD2 (7 bases). The sample in question was PBMCs from blood, obtained 4 to 6 days after vaccination. The source is a man aged 45-60 years who received an inactivated influenza vaccine. DNA for the CDR3: TGTGCCAGCACCCGTCTGGCGGGGGCCGGGACAGATACGCAGTATTTT. Its translation: CASTRLAGAGTDTQYF.